This section outlines one T cell receptor (beta chain) sequence together with its context. The sample comes from a study of blood T cell repertoires in COVID-19. Study overall: Researchers got acute and convalescent COVID-19 samples from the United States, Italy and Spain. PBMCs, B-cell-depleted T cells, or T cells provided the cDNA or gDNA that made up the material.

Original processing notes: Amplification of reference gene primers provided the estimated nucleated cell counts. The protocol was immunoSEQ multiplex PCR, while the TCRdb copy is restricted to in-frame clones and leaves out a portion. For V, J and clone size, that table is used; D and trimming come from the DNA. The sample consists of approximately 9,000 clones, approximately 81% of them appearing once. Germline values: CDR1 SGHVS, CDR2 FNYEAQ. Trimming left V 0 bases short and J 0 bases short, with 9 bases between. The CDR3 sequence is 15 residues long. The gene calls are TRBV7-6 and TRBJ2-7; a possible D gene is TRBD1 (6 bases). The TCR comes from a human donor in a cohort sampled during active COVID-19. Specimen: peripheral blood. CDR3 in amino acids: CASSLAIGGSYEQYF. CDR3 DNA sequence: TGTGCCAGCAGCTTAGCCATAGGGGGCTCCTACGAGCAGTACTTC. Using reference TRBV7-6 and TRBJ2-7 for the parts outside the CDR3, the full variable domain is GAGVSQSPRYKVTKRGQDVALRCDPISGHVSLYWYRQALGQGPEFLTYFNYEAQQDKSGLPNDRFSAERPEGSISTLTIQRTEQRDSAMYRCASSLAIGGSYEQYFGPGTRLTVT.